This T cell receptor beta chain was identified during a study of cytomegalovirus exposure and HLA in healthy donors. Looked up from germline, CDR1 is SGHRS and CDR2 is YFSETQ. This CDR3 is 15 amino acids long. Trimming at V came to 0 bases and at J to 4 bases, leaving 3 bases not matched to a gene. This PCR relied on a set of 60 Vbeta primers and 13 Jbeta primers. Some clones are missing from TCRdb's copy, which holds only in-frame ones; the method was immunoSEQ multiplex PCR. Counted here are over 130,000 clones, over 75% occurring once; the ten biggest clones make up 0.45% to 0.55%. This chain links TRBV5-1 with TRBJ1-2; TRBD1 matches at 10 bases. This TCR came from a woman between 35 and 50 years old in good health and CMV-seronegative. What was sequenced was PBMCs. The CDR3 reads CASSLEGQGTYGYTF. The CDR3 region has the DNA TGCGCCAGCAGCTTGGAGGGACAGGGGACCTATGGCTACACCTTC.